The T cell receptor beta chain described here comes from a study of cytomegalovirus exposure and HLA in healthy donors. Germline V gene lookup returns CDR1 KGHSH and CDR2 LQKENI. The CDR3 runs to 14 residues. V was pared by 3 bases and J by 7 bases, with 16 bases between. Remarks on this clone: Antigen: not known.

Researchers ran the PCR with 60 Vbeta and 13 Jbeta primers. Using immunoSEQ multiplex PCR, the repertoire was profiled, and TCRdb retains in-frame clones only, with some absent. The sample holds approximately 72,000 clones; approximately 70% are singletons and the top ten take 20% to 25%. Study conclusions and caveats: The likely explanation for a cluster of highly shared sequence variants was sequencing artifact.

The receptor comes from a man aged 35-49 years in good health and CMV-seropositive. Sequencing was done on a sample of PBMCs. The rearrangement links TRBV18 to TRBJ2-7, with D maybe TRBD2 (5 bases). CDR3 sequence (DNA): TGTGCCAGCTCACCCCGGACGGACTCCTTGGAGCAGTACTTC. Its protein product is CASSPRTDSLEQYF. The full variable domain, completed using reference TRBV18 and TRBJ2-7, is NAGVMQNPRHLVRRRGQEARLRCSPMKGHSHVYWYRQLPEEGLKFMVYLQKENIIDESGMPKERFSAEFPKEGPSILRIQQVVRGDSAAYFCASSPRTDSLEQYFGPGTRLTVT.